This TCR beta chain derives from a study of T cells in tuberculosis. There are 18 residues in the CDR3. Germline loops: CDR1 SGHRS, CDR2 YFSETQ. V shed 7 bases, J shed 0 bases, and the junction held 17 bases outside the gene matches. Assay used: immunoSEQ multiplex PCR; TCRdb lists only in-frame clones, some missing. This sample has around 41,000 clones, with around 94% found just once. Of note for this clone: What it binds is not known.

Notes on the study in general: The TCR-beta difference was not significant; alpha differences partly reflected length.

The TCR comes from a donor between 10 and 35 years old with latent tuberculosis or without tuberculosis infection. Some clones in this sample may be carry-over from other donors' samples. The specimen was PBMCs. The chain has TRBV5-1 and TRBJ2-5; 8 nucleotides agree with TRBD2. CDR3 protein: CASSLRPSAGEYQETQYF. The CDR3 region has the DNA TGCGCCAGCTCCCTGCGACCTTCAGCGGGGGAGTACCAAGAGACCCAGTACTTC.